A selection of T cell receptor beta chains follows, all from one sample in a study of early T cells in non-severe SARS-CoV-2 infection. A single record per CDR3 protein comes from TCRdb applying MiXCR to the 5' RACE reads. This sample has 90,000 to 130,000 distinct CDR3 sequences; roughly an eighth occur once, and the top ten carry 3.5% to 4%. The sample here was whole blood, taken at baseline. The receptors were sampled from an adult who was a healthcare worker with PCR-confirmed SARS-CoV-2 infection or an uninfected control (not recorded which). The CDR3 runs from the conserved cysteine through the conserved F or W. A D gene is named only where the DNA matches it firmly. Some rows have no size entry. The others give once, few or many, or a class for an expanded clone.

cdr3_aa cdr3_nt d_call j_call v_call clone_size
CASKQQFSGNTIYF TGTGCCAGCAAACAACAGTTCTCTGGAAACACCATATATTTT . TRBJ1-3 TRBV6-5 .
CASSHGRPENTEAFF TGTGCCAGCAGCCACGGACGACCAGAGAACACTGAAGCTTTCTTT . TRBJ1-1 TRBV5-4 .
CSATPGDRGGADTQYF TGCAGTGCAACCCCCGGAGACAGGGGTGGAGCAGATACGCAGTATTTT TRBD1 TRBJ2-3 TRBV20-1 once
CSVLDRRTEAFF TGCAGCGTTCTGGACAGGCGCACTGAAGCTTTCTTT TRBD1 TRBJ1-1 TRBV29-1 .
CASSRAAGWVDTQYF TGTGCCAGCAGTCGGGCAGCGGGATGGGTAGATACGCAGTATTTT TRBD2 TRBJ2-3 TRBV6-5 many
CATSEAGTRGATGELFF TGTGCCACCAGTGAGGCCGGGACTAGGGGCGCCACCGGGGAGCTGTTTTTT TRBD2 TRBJ2-2 TRBV24-1 .
CASSDPGTGGEKLFF TGTGCCAGCAGTGACCCCGGGACAGGGGGTGAAAAACTGTTTTTT TRBD1 TRBJ1-4 TRBV25-1 .
CASSPTPGRSYGYTF TGTGCCAGCAGCCCAACGCCGGGACGATCGTATGGCTACACCTTC . TRBJ1-2 TRBV7-8 many
CSARDTSADTQYF TGCAGTGCTAGAGACACCAGCGCAGATACGCAGTATTTT . TRBJ2-3 TRBV20-1 .
CASSPRTGKNTEAFF TGTGCCAGCAGCCCACGGACGGGAAAGAACACTGAAGCTTTCTTT . TRBJ1-1 TRBV9 .
CASSSQGRGGNIQYF TGTGCCAGCTCATCCCAGGGGAGAGGGGGAAACATTCAGTACTTC . TRBJ2-4 TRBV18 few
CSVPDSGANVLTF TGCAGCGTGCCAGACTCTGGGGCCAACGTCCTGACTTTC . TRBJ2-6 TRBV29-1 few
CASSKNTGAEKLFF TGTGCCAGCAGTAAGAACACAGGGGCGGAAAAACTGTTTTTT TRBD1 TRBJ1-4 TRBV27 few
CASSRLQELSYEQYF TGCGCCAGCAGCCGCCTACAGGAGCTCTCCTACGAGCAGTACTTC . TRBJ2-7 TRBV4-1 .
CASRGPLYEQYF TGTGCCAGCAGGGGACCCCTTTACGAGCAGTACTTC . TRBJ2-7 TRBV12-3/TRBV12-4 few
CASQRTRWTDTQYF TGTGCCAGTCAGAGGACTAGATGGACAGATACGCAGTATTTT TRBD2 TRBJ2-3 TRBV14 .
CASSLTYEQYF TGTGCCAGCAGCCTAACCTACGAGCAGTACTTC . TRBJ2-7 TRBV12-3/TRBV12-4 many
CASSLALGKNIQYF TGTGCCAGCAGCTTGGCGCTAGGAAAAAACATTCAGTACTTC . TRBJ2-4 TRBV5-6 .
CASSSNRFLNTEAFF TGTGCCAGCAGCTCAAACAGGTTTCTGAACACTGAAGCTTTCTTT . TRBJ1-1 TRBV11-1 .
CASSQVGGSYEQYF TGTGCCAGCAGCCAAGTAGGGGGCTCCTACGAGCAGTACTTC . TRBJ2-7 TRBV3-1 many
CSARDVTSGRNEQFF TGCAGTGCTAGAGATGTGACTAGCGGGAGGAATGAGCAGTTCTTC TRBD2 TRBJ2-1 TRBV20-1 few
CASSRPTSANTGELFF TGTGCCAGCAGCCGCCCAACATCTGCGAACACCGGGGAGCTGTTTTTT . TRBJ2-2 TRBV6-5 many
CASSLFGGAIYSYNEQFF TGTGCCAGCAGCTTATTCGGGGGGGCCATATACTCCTACAATGAGCAGTTCTTC TRBD2 TRBJ2-1 TRBV7-2 few
CASSWGDTGELFF TGTGCCAGCAGCTGGGGTGACACCGGGGAGCTGTTTTTT . TRBJ2-2 TRBV11-1 .
CASSPGLAGYEQYF TGTGCCAGCAGCCCCGGACTAGCGGGTTACGAGCAGTACTTC TRBD2 TRBJ2-7 TRBV13 few
CASKLTPEGQPQHF TGTGCCAGCAAGTTGACGCCAGAGGGTCAGCCCCAGCATTTT . TRBJ1-5 TRBV6-2/TRBV6-3 many
CASGEAPSGSRYDWQFF TGTGCCAGCGGGGAGGCGCCTAGCGGGAGTCGATATGATTGGCAGTTCTTC TRBD2 TRBJ2-1 TRBV6-1 .
CASGLSSTDTQYF TGCGCCAGCGGTCTGAGTAGCACAGATACGCAGTATTTT . TRBJ2-3 TRBV10-2 .
CASSSEGVFTWEQYF TGTGCCAGCAGCTCCGAGGGCGTATTCACCTGGGAGCAGTACTTC . TRBJ2-7 TRBV7-9 .
CSAQGSGAEAFF TGCAGTGCTCAGGGGAGTGGCGCTGAAGCTTTCTTT . TRBJ1-1 TRBV20-1 few
CASSELDGLAGGHGNEQFF TGTGCCAGCAGTGAACTTGATGGACTAGCGGGAGGGCATGGGAATGAGCAGTTCTTC TRBD2 TRBJ2-1 TRBV6-1 few
CASTPGTGAFANTGELFF TGTGCCAGCACCCCCGGGACAGGGGCCTTCGCGAACACCGGGGAGCTGTTTTTT TRBD1 TRBJ2-2 TRBV28 .
CSLDRGNYEQYF TGCAGCCTGGACCGAGGGAACTACGAGCAGTACTTC . TRBJ2-7 TRBV20-1 few
CASSSLAGVTDTQYF TGTGCCAGCAGCTCGCTAGCGGGAGTAACAGATACGCAGTATTTT TRBD2 TRBJ2-3 TRBV7-2 many
CASTTAGLMNTEAFF TGTGCCAGCACCACCGCGGGTCTCATGAACACTGAAGCTTTCTTT . TRBJ1-1 TRBV12-3/TRBV12-4 few
CASTRGRDQPQHF TGTGCCAGCACCCGCGGTCGCGATCAGCCCCAGCATTTT . TRBJ1-5 TRBV7-9 many
CASSPQGPSGANVLTF TGTGCCAGCAGCCCACAGGGTCCCTCTGGGGCCAACGTCCTGACTTTC . TRBJ2-6 TRBV11-1 .
CASSLESVNYGYTF TGCGCCAGCAGCTTGGAGTCGGTTAACTATGGCTACACCTTC . TRBJ1-2 TRBV5-1 many
CASSIAAGPSNEQFF TGTGCCAGTAGTATAGCGGCCGGTCCCAGCAATGAGCAGTTCTTC . TRBJ2-1 TRBV19 few
CASSPLDLIYGYTF TGTGCCAGCTCACCACTCGATCTTATCTATGGCTACACCTTC . TRBJ1-2 TRBV18 few
CASKYVEAFF TGTGCCAGCAAGTACGTTGAAGCTTTCTTT . TRBJ1-1 TRBV6-1 few
CASSPLYNEQFF TGTGCCAGCAGTCCCTTATACAATGAGCAGTTCTTC . TRBJ2-1 TRBV12-3/TRBV12-4 .
CASSIVGGGASEQFF TGTGCCAGTAGTATAGTTGGCGGGGGGGCGTCTGAGCAGTTCTTC TRBD2 TRBJ2-1 TRBV19 .
CASKEGEETQYF TGTGCCAGCAAAGAAGGAGAAGAGACCCAGTACTTC . TRBJ2-5 TRBV2 many
CASSQDRGLGEQFF TGTGCCAGCAGCCAAGATCGGGGGCTGGGTGAGCAGTTCTTC . TRBJ2-1 TRBV3-1 many
CASSLREDRRSNQPQHF TGTGCCAGCAGCTTACGGGAAGACCGGAGGAGCAATCAGCCCCAGCATTTT . TRBJ1-5 TRBV7-8 .
CASSQMGTRNYEKLFF TGTGCCAGCAGCCAGATGGGGACAAGGAACTATGAAAAACTGTTTTTT . TRBJ1-4 TRBV14 .
CASRLGQGNTEAFF TGTGCCAGCAGATTGGGTCAGGGGAACACTGAAGCTTTCTTT . TRBJ1-1 TRBV7-9 .
CASSQDRGSNQPQHF TGTGCCAGCAGTCAAGACAGGGGCAGCAATCAGCCCCAGCATTTT TRBD1 TRBJ1-5 TRBV27 .
CAWMSDRDMETQYF TGTGCCTGGATGTCCGACAGGGATATGGAGACCCAGTACTTC TRBD1 TRBJ2-5 TRBV30 .